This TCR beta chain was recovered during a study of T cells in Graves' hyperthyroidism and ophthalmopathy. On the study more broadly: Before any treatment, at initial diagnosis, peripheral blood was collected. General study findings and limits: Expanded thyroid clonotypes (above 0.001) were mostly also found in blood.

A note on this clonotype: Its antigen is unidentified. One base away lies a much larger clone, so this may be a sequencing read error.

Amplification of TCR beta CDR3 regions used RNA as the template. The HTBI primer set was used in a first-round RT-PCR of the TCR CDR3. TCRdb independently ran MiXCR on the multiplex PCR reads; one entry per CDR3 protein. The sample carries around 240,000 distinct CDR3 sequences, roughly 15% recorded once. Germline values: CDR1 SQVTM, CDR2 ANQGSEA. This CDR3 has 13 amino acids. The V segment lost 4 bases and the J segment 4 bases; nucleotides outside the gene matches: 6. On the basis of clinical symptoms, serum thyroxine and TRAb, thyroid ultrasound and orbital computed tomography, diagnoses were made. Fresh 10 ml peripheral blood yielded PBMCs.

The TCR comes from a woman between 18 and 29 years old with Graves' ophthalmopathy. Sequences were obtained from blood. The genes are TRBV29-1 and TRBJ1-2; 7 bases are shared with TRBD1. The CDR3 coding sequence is TGCAGCGTTGTCCAACAGGGGACCTATGGCTACACCTTC. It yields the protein CSVVQQGTYGYTF.